This TCR beta chain came from a study of identical twins. Germline V gene sequence: CDR1 LNHDA, CDR2 SQIVND (reference sequence). V shed 6 bases, J shed 3 bases, and the junction held 3 bases outside the gene matches. CDR3 size: 14 residues. TCRdb used MiXCR to reprocess the 5' RACE reads, holding one entry per CDR3 protein. The table records about 530,000 distinct CDR3 sequences, 20% to 25% of them present only once. In addition, the sample was reused for a study of yellow fever vaccine responses in identical twins.

This clonotype was sampled from a woman aged 18-35 years in good health. The rearrangement links TRBV19 to TRBJ2-1, with 9 positions matching TRBD2. The sequenced sample consisted of CD4+ T cells sorted from blood. CDR3 nucleotides: TGTGCCAGTAGCACTAGCGGGTACTACAATGAGCAGTTCTTC. It codes for CASSTSGYYNEQFF.